These 18 T cell receptor beta chains came from one sample sequenced in a study of shared clonotypes between healthy human individuals. Produced via immunoSEQ multiplex PCR; TCRdb's table is partial and in-frame only. Among some 2,400,000 clones listed, roughly 95% were seen once. Sequencing input: naive CD4+ T cells sorted from blood. Stated subset: CD45RA+ positively selected. The source is a man between 18 and 29 years old in good health.

This chain joins TRBV5-1 and TRBJ1-6, with unresolved D. Trimming took 1 base from V and 6 from J, leaving 11 bases between them. This CDR3 region has 15 residues. Germline CDR1 reads SGHRS; CDR2 reads YFSETQ. CDR3 DNA: TGCGCCAGCAGCTTGAGGAGTCAGCCTAATTCACCCCTCCACTTT. This translates into CASSLRSQPNSPLHF.

The chain employs TRBV4-3 and TRBJ2-1, with 8 bases aligning to TRBD2. V lost 3 bases to trimming and J lost 6 bases; unmatched junction nucleotides: 7. The length of the CDR3 is 15 residues. Looked up from germline, CDR1 is LGHNA and CDR2 is YSLEER. CDR3 nucleotides: TGCGCCAGCAGCCAGAGGACGGGAGGGCCCAATGAGCAGTTCTTC. It yields the protein CASSQRTGGPNEQFF.

V is TRBV4-1 and J is TRBJ2-3; 7 bases line up with TRBD2. Per the germline V gene, CDR1 is MGHRA and CDR2 is YSYEKL. The CDR3 contains 14 residues. V dropped 2 bases and J dropped 5; count of bases not matched to a gene: 4. Here the CDR3 DNA reads TGCGCCAGCAGCCAATGGGAGGGGAAAGATACGCAGTATTTT. Translated: CASSQWEGKDTQYF.

J is TRBJ1-4 and V is TRBV20-1; D gene ambiguous. Looked up from germline, CDR1 is DFQATT and CDR2 is SNEGSKA (reference sequence). The CDR3 loop spans 10 amino acids. With 6 bases removed from V and 7 bases from J, the gap between germline ends came to 6 bases. The CDR3 spells CSAKGEKLFF. CDR3 sequence (DNA): TGCAGTGCGAAAGGTGAAAAACTGTTTTTT.

This chain connects TRBV27 to TRBJ2-1, with D unresolved. The germline V and J ends were trimmed by 0 bases and 7 bases, with 10 bases remaining between them. From germline, CDR1 is MNHEY and CDR2 SMNVEV (reference sequence). The CDR3 contains 14 residues. CDR3 nucleotides: TGTGCCAGCAGTTTATCTGAACTCCTAAATGAGCAGTTCTTC. This translates into CASSLSELLNEQFF.

The chain uses TRBV7-9 and TRBJ1-5, with 7 positions matching TRBD1. CDR1 SEHNR and CDR2 FQNEAQ come from the germline V gene (reference sequence). The V and J ends lost 1 base and 0 bases, in that order; junction bases with no gene match: 6. The CDR3 sequence is 17 residues long. The CDR3 coding sequence is TGTGCCAGCAGCTTAGTGGGGGGACAGTATAGCAATCAGCCCCAGCATTTT. Protein product: CASSLVGGQYSNQPQHF.

A single count supports this clone. The rearrangement joins TRBV6-6 to TRBJ2-5; the match to TRBD2 covers 12 bases. CDR1 and CDR2 (germline): MNHNY, SVGAGI (reference sequence). This CDR3 has 16 amino acids. V was clipped by 2 bases and J by 2 bases; unmatched bases: 3. DNA of the CDR3: TGTGCCAGCAGTTACACCGGGACTAGCGGGCAAGAGACCCAGTACTTC. Amino acids: CASSYTGTSGQETQYF.

The genes are TRBV6-6 and TRBJ1-6, with no clear D. CDR1 is MNHNY, CDR2 SVGAGI, per germline (reference sequence). The CDR3 contains 16 residues. V dropped 0 bases and J dropped 8 bases, with 14 bases sitting between them. CDR3 nucleotide sequence: TGTGCCAGCAGTTACTCGTTACTCATTGGGGATTCACCCCTCCACTTT. Its translation: CASSYSLLIGDSPLHF.

This clone is a singleton in its sample. The chain joins TRBV6-5 to TRBJ2-7; TRBD1 is a possible D gene (6 bases). Trimming removed 6 bases from V and 3 bases from J, with 15 bases in between. Germline values: CDR1 MNHEY, CDR2 SVGAGI. The CDR3 runs 14 residues. The chain's CDR3 is CASRAGVASYEQYF. The CDR3 nucleotides read TGTGCCAGCAGGGCAGGGGTTGCTAGCTACGAGCAGTACTTC.

The chain is built from TRBV19 and TRBJ1-4; TRBD1 matches at 8 bases. Germline CDR1 and CDR2: LNHDA and SQIVND (reference sequence). V lost 4 bases to trimming and J lost 0 bases; unmatched junction nucleotides: 4. The CDR3 is 16 residues long. The CDR3 protein is CASSNQGAATNEKLFF. DNA for the CDR3: TGTGCCAGTAGTAATCAGGGGGCAGCAACTAATGAAAAACTGTTTTTT. Based on the CDR3 plus reference TRBV19 and TRBJ1-4, the full variable domain is DGGITQSPKYLFRKEGQNVTLSCEQNLNHDAMYWYRQDPGQGLRLIYYSQIVNDFQKGDIAEGYSVSREKKESFPLTVTSAQKNPTAFYLCASSNQGAATNEKLFFGSGTQLSVL.

The rearrangement joins TRBV7-8 to TRBJ2-7, with TRBD2 matching 10 bases. Germline lookup yields CDR1 SGHVS and CDR2 FQNEAQ. This CDR3 is 14 amino acids long. With 5 bases clipped from V and 4 bases from J, the junction kept 5 bases outside the gene matches. The CDR3 region is CASSRSGGVYEQYF. The CDR3 nucleotides read TGTGCCAGCAGCCGAAGCGGGGGGGTTTACGAGCAGTACTTC.

This clone was seen once. The rearrangement joins TRBV5-1 to TRBJ2-3, with TRBD2 identical over 12 bases. Germline assignment: CDR1 SGHRS and CDR2 YFSETQ. The ends lost 4 bases at V and 0 bases at J; junction bases unmatched: 6. This CDR3 has 17 residues. The CDR3 sequence is CASSAGLAGLSTDTQYF. The CDR3 nucleotides read TGCGCCAGCAGCGCGGGACTAGCGGGCCTCAGCACAGATACGCAGTATTTT.

V gene TRBV28 combines with J gene TRBJ1-6; 8 nucleotides match TRBD1. The CDR3 has 14 amino acids. Germline V CDR1 and CDR2: MDHEN, SYDVKM. J gave up 6 bases and V 7 bases, and 5 bases lay outside the gene matches. This chain's CDR3 is CASIPQGVNSPLHF. CDR3 bases: TGTGCCAGCATTCCACAGGGGGTTAATTCACCCCTCCACTTT.

The genes are TRBV6-1 and TRBJ2-5, with D tentatively TRBD2 (5 bases). This CDR3 has 14 residues. V gave up 1 base and J gave up 8 bases, with 14 bases separating them. Looked up from germline, CDR1 is MNHNS and CDR2 is SASEGT. CDR3: CASSEVDYGLTQYF. CDR3 sequence (DNA): TGTGCCAGCAGTGAAGTCGACTATGGTTTAACCCAGTACTTC.

The chain is built from TRBV5-1 and TRBJ2-3, with D unclear. CDR3 length: 17 amino acids. Per germline, CDR1 SGHRS and CDR2 YFSETQ. V lost 0 bases to trimming and J lost 1 base, with 15 bases between them. CDR3 loop: CASSLAGNGGGTDTQYF. CDR3 in DNA: TGCGCCAGCAGCTTGGCCGGTAACGGTGGCGGCACAGATACGCAGTATTTT.

On this clone itself: The sample has other DNA sequences that encode this CDR3 too. The rearrangement uses TRBV29-1 and TRBJ1-1; 7 bases line up with TRBD1. The CDR3 runs to 13 residues. In germline, CDR1 is SQVTM, CDR2 ANQGSEA. V lost 5 bases, J lost 2 bases, and 5 bases stayed unmatched. CDR3 in amino acids: CSVLTGANTEAFF. In DNA form, the CDR3 reads TGCAGCGTTCTTACAGGGGCAAACACTGAAGCTTTCTTT.

This clone is a singleton in its sample. The V gene is TRBV19, the J gene TRBJ1-6, with D possibly being TRBD1 (5 bases). V dropped 7 bases and J dropped 7 bases, with 14 bases sitting between them. CDR3 length: 14 amino acids. Germline CDR1 is LNHDA and CDR2 is SQIVND (reference sequence). In nucleotides, the CDR3 is TGTGCCAGTACTACGACAGATCTGAATTCACCCCTCCACTTT. It yields the protein CASTTTDLNSPLHF.

J is TRBJ1-2 and V is TRBV6-5, with D possibly TRBD1 on 6 matching bases. Germline values: CDR1 MNHEY, CDR2 SVGAGI. Trimming cost V 8 bases and J 7 bases, with 14 bases left between them. This CDR3 contains 12 residues. The CDR3 DNA follows: TGTGCCAGCCTACCCCGAGGGGGTGGCTACACCTTC. Translated, it gives CASLPRGGGYTF.